The T cell receptor (beta chain) described here comes from a study of tumor-infiltrating lymphocytes in glioblastoma multiforme. Multiple V-beta primers and a C-beta primer amplified TCRB from RNA. No unique molecular identifiers were described for these TCRB libraries. TCRdb analysed the multiplex PCR reads with MiXCR anew, one entry per CDR3 protein. The repertoire holds almost 20,000 distinct CDR3 sequences, with approximately 70% as singletons. The V gene lost 3 bases and the J gene lost 3 bases, with 10 bases spanning the gap. This CDR3 is 14 amino acids long. Germline CDR1 and CDR2: SGHKS and YYEKEE (reference sequence).

Sequenced material: peripheral blood. The TCR originated in a male donor with glioblastoma. This chain uses TRBV5-5 with TRBJ2-1, with D maybe TRBD1 (6 bases). CDR3 nucleotides: TGTGCCAGCAGCTCCGGACAGTTCTACAATGAGCAGTTCTTC. This sequence encodes CASSSGQFYNEQFF.